The following is a T cell receptor (beta chain) sequence with its context. This entry comes from a study of blood T cell repertoires in COVID-19. At the level of the study: Researchers got acute and convalescent COVID-19 samples from the United States, Italy and Spain.

V was pared by 3 bases and J by 7 bases, with 10 bases of the junction left unmatched. Germline V gene data show CDR1 as SGHRS and CDR2 as YFSETQ. The length of the CDR3 is 15 residues. Libraries were prepared by immunoSEQ multiplex PCR; TCRdb keeps only in-frame clonotypes and omits some of them. In the table there are tens of thousands of clones, 90% of which are singletons. The specimen was peripheral blood. This chain uses TRBV5-1 with TRBJ2-7; 10 nucleotides align to TRBD1. This sequence was found in an elderly woman with acute or convalescent COVID-19. This CDR3 reads CASSSGTGVGWEQYF. The CDR3 DNA reads TGCGCCAGCAGCTCCGGGACAGGGGTCGGATGGGAGCAGTACTTC.